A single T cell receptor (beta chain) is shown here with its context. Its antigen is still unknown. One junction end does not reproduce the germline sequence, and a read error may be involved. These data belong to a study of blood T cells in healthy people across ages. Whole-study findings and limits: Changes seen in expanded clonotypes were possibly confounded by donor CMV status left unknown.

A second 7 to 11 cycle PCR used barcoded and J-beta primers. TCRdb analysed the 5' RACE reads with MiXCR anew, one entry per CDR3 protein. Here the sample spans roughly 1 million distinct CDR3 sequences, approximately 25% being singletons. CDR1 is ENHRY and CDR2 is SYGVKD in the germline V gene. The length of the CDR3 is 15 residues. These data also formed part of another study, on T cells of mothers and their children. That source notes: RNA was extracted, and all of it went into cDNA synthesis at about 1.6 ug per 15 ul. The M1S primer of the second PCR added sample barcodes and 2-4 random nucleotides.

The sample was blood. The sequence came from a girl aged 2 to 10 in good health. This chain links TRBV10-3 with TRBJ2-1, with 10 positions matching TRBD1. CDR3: CAVSEFGTGDNEQFF. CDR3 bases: TGTGCCGTCAGTGAGTTTGGGACAGGGGACAATGAGCAGTTCTTC.